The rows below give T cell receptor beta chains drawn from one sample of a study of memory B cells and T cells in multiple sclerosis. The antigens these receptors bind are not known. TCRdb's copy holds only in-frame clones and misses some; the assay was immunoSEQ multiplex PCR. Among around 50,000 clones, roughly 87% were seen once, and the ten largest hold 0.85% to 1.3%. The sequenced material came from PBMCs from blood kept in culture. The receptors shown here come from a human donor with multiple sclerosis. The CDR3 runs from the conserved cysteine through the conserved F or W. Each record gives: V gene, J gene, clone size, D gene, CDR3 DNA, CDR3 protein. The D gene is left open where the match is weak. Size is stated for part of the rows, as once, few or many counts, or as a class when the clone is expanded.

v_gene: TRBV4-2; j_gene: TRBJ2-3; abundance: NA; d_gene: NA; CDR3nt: TGTGCCAGCAGCCAAGATTATGCTAGCAGTCTGGCAGATACGCAGTATTTT; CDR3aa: CASSQDYASSLADTQYF
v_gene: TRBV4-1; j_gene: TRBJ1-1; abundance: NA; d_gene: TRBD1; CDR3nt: TGCGCCAGCAGCCAATCCCAGCCGGGACAGCTGAACACTGAAGCTTTCTTT; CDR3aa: CASSQSQPGQLNTEAFF
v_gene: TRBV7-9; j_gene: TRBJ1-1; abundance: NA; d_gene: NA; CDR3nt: TGTGCCAGCAGCTTAGGGGCCAACACTGAAGCTTTCTTT; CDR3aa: CASSLGANTEAFF
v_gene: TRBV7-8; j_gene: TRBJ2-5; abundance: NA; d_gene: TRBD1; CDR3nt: TGTGCCAGCAGAAGGGACAGCCTCCAAGAGACCCAGTACTTC; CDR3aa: CASRRDSLQETQYF
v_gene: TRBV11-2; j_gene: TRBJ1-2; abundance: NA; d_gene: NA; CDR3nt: TGTGCCAGCAGCTTAACCGGCTCTAACTATGGCTACACCTTC; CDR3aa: CASSLTGSNYGYTF
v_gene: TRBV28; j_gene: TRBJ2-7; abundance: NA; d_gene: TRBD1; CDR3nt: TGTGCCAGCAACTCCGGGACAGGCTACGAGCAGTACTTC; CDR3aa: CASNSGTGYEQYF
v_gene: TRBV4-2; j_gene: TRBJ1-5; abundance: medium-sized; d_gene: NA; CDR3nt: TGTGCCAGCAGCCAAGGAAACAGGGTGGAACAGCCCCAGCATTTT; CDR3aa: CASSQGNRVEQPQHF
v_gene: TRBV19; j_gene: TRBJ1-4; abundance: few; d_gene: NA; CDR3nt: TGTGCCAGTCACAGGGAGATCAATGAAAAACTGTTTTTT; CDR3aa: CASHREINEKLFF
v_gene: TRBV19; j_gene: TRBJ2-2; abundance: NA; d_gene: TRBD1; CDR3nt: TGTGCCAGTAGTTTCGACAGGGGGCCCGGGGAGCTGTTTTTT; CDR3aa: CASSFDRGPGELFF
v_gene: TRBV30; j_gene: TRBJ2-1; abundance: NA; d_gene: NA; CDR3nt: TGTGCCTGGAGTGTACTATCCTGGGGGCAGTTCTTC; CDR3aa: CAWSVLSWGQFF